What follows is one T cell receptor beta chain and its context. Its antigen is not identified. This entry comes from a study of T cells in localized non-small cell lung cancer. Study-wide results and caveats: Uninvolved adjacent lung had the highest recorded T cell clonality, with tumor below it. Higher blood T cell density went with longer overall survival. Sequencing was limited to one tumor region, leaving the possibility of heterogeneity open.

The germline gives CDR1 SGHAT, CDR2 FQNNGV. This CDR3 has 15 residues. The V gene lost 6 bases and the J gene lost 1 base, with 15 bases spanning the gap. The method was immunoSEQ multiplex PCR; TCRdb's version includes in-frame clones alone and lacks a portion of them. The table shows 25,000 or so clones, with approximately 86% occurring only once. The TCR sequence derives from an older female donor with stage I lung adenocarcinoma. V is TRBV11-2 and J is TRBJ1-1; D unclear. The sample in question was peripheral blood, obtained before any cancer treatment. Written as DNA, the CDR3 is TGTGCCAGCAGGAGACCGGGCGGGCAGAACACTGAAGCTTTCTTT. Translated: CASRRPGGQNTEAFF.